Shown below are 32 T cell receptor beta chains from a single sample sequenced in a study of CD8+ T cells in alopecia areata. This sample's treatment: oral pan-JAK inhibitor, 5-10 mg twice daily. Sequencing templates came from extracted RNA that was reverse transcribed into cDNA. Libraries were prepared by immunoSEQ multiplex PCR; TCRdb keeps only in-frame clonotypes and omits some of them. This sample yields more than 110,000 clones, of which 82% are seen a single time; roughly 25% belongs to the top ten. This sample comprised CD8+ T cells sorted from blood, obtained at week 4, from a patient treated with tofacitinib. These receptor sequences come from a human donor with alopecia areata.

J is TRBJ2-5 and V is TRBV5-1; the D is unclear. V dropped 1 base and J dropped 3 bases, with 10 bases sitting between them. Germline CDR1 SGHRS, CDR2 YFSETQ. The length of the CDR3 is 14 residues. CDR3 DNA sequence: TGCGCCAGCAGCTTGATTTTCTTGGAAGAGACCCAGTACTTC. This translates into CASSLIFLEETQYF. The full variable domain, with the rest looked up from reference TRBV5-1 and TRBJ2-5, is KAGVTQTPRYLIKTRGQQVTLSCSPISGHRSVSWYQQTPGQGLQFLFEYFSETQRNKGNFPGRFSGRQFSNSRSEMNVSTLELGDSALYLCASSLIFLEETQYFGPGTRLLVL.

V is TRBV5-1 and J is TRBJ2-3; D is possibly TRBD1 (6 bases). CDR1 is SGHRS, CDR2 YFSETQ, per germline. The V and J ends lost 0 bases and 4 bases respectively, with 9 bases between them. The CDR3 totals 14 residues. CDR3 in DNA: TGCGCCAGCAGCTTGGCAGGGGTTGCAGATACGCAGTATTTT. Translating gives CASSLAGVADTQYF.

Points on this clone: This specimen includes other DNA sequences encoding the same CDR3. The V call is TRBV5-6, the J call TRBJ2-1; D may match TRBD1 or TRBD2 (5 bases each). CDR3 size: 13 residues. Germline V lookup: CDR1 SGHDT, CDR2 YYEEEE. V was cut by 3 bases and J by 9 bases, with 13 bases left in between. For the CDR3, the DNA is TGTGCCAGCAGCTCGGGGACCGTGGGTGAGCAGTTCTTC. Its protein is CASSSGTVGEQFF. The entire variable domain, with the rest obtained from reference TRBV5-6 and TRBJ2-1, is as follows: DAGVTQSPTHLIKTRGQQVTLRCSPKSGHDTVSWYQQALGQGPQFIFQYYEEEERQRGNFPDRFSGHQFPNYSSELNVNALLLGDSALYLCASSSGTVGEQFFGPGTRLTVL.

This clone has only a few counts. V gene TRBV6-6 combines with J gene TRBJ1-2; weak D call: TRBD1 (5 bases). Trimming took off 4 bases at V and 2 bases at J, with 8 bases between the two ends. The V gene's germline CDR1 is MNHNY and CDR2 SVGAGI (reference sequence). This CDR3 has 13 residues. DNA of the CDR3: TGTGCCAGCAGTTCCCGGGACAACTATGGCTACACCTTC. It is translated as CASSSRDNYGYTF.

The CDR3 region has the DNA TGTGCCAGCAGCTACCTTACAAGGGAAGTGAAGTATGGCTACACCTTC. Translation gives CASSYLTREVKYGYTF. The rearrangement uses TRBV7-2 and TRBJ1-2; D is undetermined. V lost 4 bases, J lost 5 bases, and 20 bases lay in between. This CDR3 region has 16 residues. From germline, CDR1 is SGHTA and CDR2 FQGNSA. Complete variable domain (other parts from reference TRBV7-2 and TRBJ1-2): GAGVSQSPSNKVTEKGKDVELRCDPISGHTALYWYRQSLGQGLEFLIYFQGNSAPDKSGLPSDRFSAERTGGSVSTLTIQRTQQEDSAVYLCASSYLTREVKYGYTFGSGTRLTVV.

The rearrangement links TRBV4-3 to TRBJ2-6; D is perhaps TRBD1 or TRBD2 (5 bases each). The germline CDR1 and CDR2 sequences are LGHNA and YSLEER. The CDR3 sequence is 15 residues long. Trimming stripped 4 bases from V and 2 bases from J, with 9 bases between. DNA for the CDR3: TGCGCCAGCAGCCCAGGGAGCGCTGGGGCCAACGTCCTGACTTTC. This encodes CASSPGSAGANVLTF.

The chain is built from TRBV19 and TRBJ1-6; a possible D gene is TRBD1 (5 bases). Germline CDR1 reads LNHDA; CDR2 reads SQIVND (reference sequence). The V and J ends lost 7 bases and 7 bases respectively, with 14 bases between them. This CDR3 region has 14 residues. CDR3 coding DNA: TGTGCCAGTACCCCGGGGCTGGGAAATTCACCCCTCCACTTT. This codes for CASTPGLGNSPLHF. Full variable domain (remainder filled in from reference TRBV19 and TRBJ1-6): DGGITQSPKYLFRKEGQNVTLSCEQNLNHDAMYWYRQDPGQGLRLIYYSQIVNDFQKGDIAEGYSVSREKKESFPLTVTSAQKNPTAFYLCASTPGLGNSPLHFGNGTRLTVT.

This clone turned up a few times. This chain uses TRBV7-9 with TRBJ2-1; 12 nucleotides line up with TRBD2. The CDR3 covers 16 residues. From germline, CDR1 is SEHNR and CDR2 FQNEAQ (reference sequence). The V gene end was trimmed by 5 bases and the J gene end by 8 bases; junction bases not matched to a gene: 10. This chain's CDR3 is CASSPTSGGTVDEQFF. CDR3 in DNA: TGTGCCAGCAGCCCCACTAGCGGGGGGACCGTTGATGAGCAGTTCTTC. Variable domain in full (rest from reference TRBV7-9 and TRBJ2-1): DTGVSQNPRHKITKRGQNVTFRCDPISEHNRLYWYRQTLGQGPEFLTYFQNEAQLEKSRLLSDRFSAERPKGSFSTLEIQRTEQGDSAMYLCASSPTSGGTVDEQFFGPGTRLTVL.

The rearrangement joins TRBV30 to TRBJ1-6; TRBD1 aligns across 11 bases. V lost 3 bases to trimming and J lost 10 bases; unmatched junction nucleotides: 5. The CDR3 is 14 residues long. Germline V gene sequence: CDR1 GTSNPN, CDR2 SVGIG (reference sequence). CDR3 coding DNA: TGTGCCTGGAGCCAGGGACAGGGGGAATCACCCCTCCACTTT. Its protein product is CAWSQGQGESPLHF.

The genes are TRBV30 and TRBJ2-7; TRBD1 matches 9 bases. Germline trimming cut 5 bases from V and 3 bases from J; bases unmatched to any gene: 5. Germline CDR1 and CDR2: GTSNPN and SVGIG (reference sequence). The CDR3 runs to 13 residues. The CDR3 region has the DNA TGTGCCTGGTCCGGGGGACAGGGCTACGAGCAGTACTTC. Its translation is CAWSGGQGYEQYF.

The sample holds one count of this clone. The chain employs TRBV20-1 and TRBJ2-7; no reliable D call. The CDR3 consists of 11 residues. Germline CDR1 is DFQATT and CDR2 is SNEGSKA (reference sequence). V was cut by 3 bases and J by 6 bases, with 9 bases left in between. Here the CDR3 DNA reads TGCAGTGCTAGTATGGCTGGCGAGCAGTACTTC. It specifies CSASMAGEQYF.

For this clone: At one end, the junction sequence differs from germline, possibly due to a read error. The chain couples TRBV7-6 to TRBJ2-1; 10 nucleotides match TRBD2. CDR3 length: 16 amino acids. Germline assignment: CDR1 SGHVS and CDR2 FNYEAQ. In nucleotides, the CDR3 is TGTGCCAGCACCTTACTAGCGGGAAGCTCCTACAATGAGCAGTTCTTC. Its translation: CASTLLAGSSYNEQFF.

V and J are TRBV28 and TRBJ2-7; 7 positions agree with TRBD2. This CDR3 spans 13 amino acids. Trimming cost V 7 bases and J 2 bases; bases outside gene matches: 5. Germline CDR1 MDHEN, CDR2 SYDVKM. CDR3 residues: CASTLGRAYEQYF. CDR3 sequence (DNA): TGTGCCAGCACCTTGGGGAGGGCCTACGAGCAGTACTTC. The full variable domain, its missing parts supplied by reference TRBV28 and TRBJ2-7, is DVKVTQSSRYLVKRTGEKVFLECVQDMDHENMFWYRQDPGLGLRLIYFSYDVKMKEKGDIPEGYSVSREKKERFSLILESASTNQTSMYLCASTLGRAYEQYFGPGTRLTVT.

The CDR3 reads CASSLAGSSYNEQFF. The CDR3 DNA is TGTGCCAGCAGCTTGGCGGGGAGCTCCTACAATGAGCAGTTCTTC. The chain recombines TRBV5-6 with TRBJ2-1, with D possibly TRBD2 on 5 matching bases. The V gene's germline CDR1 is SGHDT and CDR2 YYEEEE. The length of the CDR3 is 15 residues. V was cut by 0 bases and J by 0 bases, with 7 bases left in between.

The V and J genes are TRBV16 and TRBJ2-5; no clear D gene. Looked up from germline, CDR1 is KGHSY and CDR2 is FQNENV. V lost 0 bases and J 1 base, leaving 9 bases between the germline ends. The CDR3 has 15 amino acids. CDR3 loop: CASSQSLSPQETQYF. In DNA form, the CDR3 reads TGTGCCAGCAGCCAATCACTATCCCCCCAAGAGACCCAGTACTTC.

V is TRBV6-5 and J is TRBJ1-4; D is undetermined. V gave up 1 base and J gave up 6 bases, with 6 bases separating them. This CDR3 has 13 residues. Germline CDR1 reads MNHEY; CDR2 reads SVGAGI. The CDR3 DNA reads TGTGCCAGCAGTTACTTTGGAGATGAAAAACTGTTTTTT. This codes for CASSYFGDEKLFF.

The CDR3 DNA follows: TGTGCCAGCAGCGTCCACAATGAGCAGTTCTTC. Translating it yields CASSVHNEQFF. The chain uses TRBV9 and TRBJ2-1; D is uncertain. This CDR3 is built from 11 residues. Germline-derived CDR1 and CDR2 are SGDLS and YYNGEE. V lost 2 bases and J lost 5, with 2 bases in between. The variable domain in full, with the rest retrieved from reference TRBV9 and TRBJ2-1, is DSGVTQTPKHLITATGQRVTLRCSPRSGDLSVYWYQQSLDQGLQFLIQYYNGEERAKGNILERFSAQQFPDLHSELNLSSLELGDSALYFCASSVHNEQFFGPGTRLTVL.

The V call is TRBV2, the J call TRBJ2-3; D uncertain. V gave up 7 bases and J gave up 5 bases, with 13 bases separating them. This CDR3 contains 13 residues. Germline CDR1 is SNHLY and CDR2 is FYNNEI. CDR3 in DNA: TGTGCCAGCACTACCTTCTGGGGAGATACGCAGTATTTT. Protein sequence: CASTTFWGDTQYF.

The J gene is TRBJ2-3, the V gene TRBV6-6; D could derive from TRBD1 or TRBD2 (6 bases each). Germline CDR1 and CDR2: MNHNY and SVGAGI (reference sequence). The CDR3 has 13 residues. The V end lost 10 bases, the J end lost 0 bases, and 11 bases lay between the germline ends. The CDR3 sequence is CATRGPSTDTQYF. As DNA, the CDR3 is TGTGCCACCCGGGGGCCTAGCACAGATACGCAGTATTTT.

The chain recombines TRBV9 with TRBJ1-2; D may be TRBD1 (6 bases). The V and J ends lost 3 bases and 4 bases respectively, with 10 bases between them. The V gene's germline CDR1 is SGDLS and CDR2 YYNGEE. This CDR3 comprises 13 residues. CDR3 sequence reads: CASSDGQSYGYTF. Written as DNA, the CDR3 is TGTGCCAGCAGCGATGGACAGTCCTATGGCTACACCTTC.

The chain uses TRBV14 and TRBJ1-6; tentatively, D is TRBD1 (5 bases). V lost 4 bases, J lost 10 bases, and 20 bases lay in between. The length of the CDR3 is 16 residues. The germline CDR1 and CDR2 sequences are SGHDN and FVKESK. In nucleotides, the CDR3 is TGTGCCAGCAGCCGCGGCCAACGAATCACAGGATCACCCCTCCACTTT. This translates into CASSRGQRITGSPLHF. Based on the CDR3 plus reference TRBV14 and TRBJ1-6, the full variable domain is EAGVTQFPSHSVIEKGQTVTLRCDPISGHDNLYWYRRVMGKEIKFLLHFVKESKQDESGMPNNRFLAERTGGTYSTLKVQPAELEDSGVYFCASSRGQRITGSPLHFGNGTRLTVT.

The sample holds a few counts of this clone. J is TRBJ2-1 and V is TRBV29-1; D is ambiguous. Trimming cost V 4 bases and J 0 bases, with 10 bases left between them. The CDR3 is 14 amino acids. Germline V gene sequence: CDR1 SQVTM, CDR2 ANQGSEA. The CDR3 DNA follows: TGCAGCGTTGGGGCAAGGAGCTCCTACAATGAGCAGTTCTTC. Encoded protein: CSVGARSSYNEQFF.

This clone came up a few times. The chain has TRBV11-2 and TRBJ2-1, with D unclear. The germline V and J ends were trimmed by 3 bases and 5 bases, with 8 bases remaining between them. The germline CDR1 and CDR2 sequences are SGHAT and FQNNGV. The CDR3 is made up of 13 amino acids. The CDR3 loop is CASSFASHNEQFF. The CDR3 DNA reads as TGTGCCAGCAGCTTTGCCAGCCACAATGAGCAGTTCTTC.

This chain uses TRBV2 with TRBJ2-7; the D gene is possibly TRBD1 (5 bases). The germline V gene encodes CDR1 SNHLY and CDR2 FYNNEI. Trimming cost V 4 bases and J 6 bases, with 16 bases left between them. CDR3 length: 14 residues. CDR3 bases: TGTGCCAGCAGTGGATGGGGCTCTTCGGCCGAGCAGTACTTC. Translation gives CASSGWGSSAEQYF.

This chain uses TRBV4-1 with TRBJ1-2, with unresolved D. Germline-derived CDR1 and CDR2 are MGHRA and YSYEKL. V shed 0 bases and J shed 0 bases, with 8 bases lying between them. The CDR3 spans 15 residues. CDR3 loop: CASSQEGKPNYGYTF. The CDR3 nucleotides are TGCGCCAGCAGCCAAGAGGGCAAGCCTAACTATGGCTACACCTTC.

This chain joins TRBV10-3 and TRBJ2-3, with D perhaps matching TRBD2 (6 bases). CDR1 and CDR2 from the germline V gene are ENHRY and SYGVKD. The CDR3 loop spans 17 amino acids. V was cut by 3 bases and J by 0 bases, with 16 bases left in between. The CDR3 DNA reads TGTGCCATCAGTGAAGAACGGGACTTATCTAGCACAGATACGCAGTATTTT. Encoded protein: CAISEERDLSSTDTQYF.

This clone was detected only a few times. The chain recombines TRBV6-5 with TRBJ2-7, with 9 bases that match TRBD2. V gave up 0 bases and J gave up 1 base; unmatched junction bases: 1. CDR1 and CDR2 from the germline V gene are MNHEY and SVGAGI. The CDR3 length is 15 residues. In DNA, the CDR3 is TGTGCCAGCAGTTACTCGCTAGCGGGGTCCTACGAGCAGTACTTC. Translation: CASSYSLAGSYEQYF.

The rearrangement links TRBV13 to TRBJ1-2; tentatively, D is TRBD1 (5 bases). This CDR3 spans 16 amino acids. Germline V gene sequence: CDR1 PRHDT, CDR2 FYEKMQ (reference sequence). V lost 5 bases and J 2 bases, leaving 18 bases between the germline ends. CDR3 sequence: CASSLRGGHPNYGYTF. CDR3 nucleotides: TGTGCCAGCAGCCTCCGGGGCGGACACCCAAACTATGGCTACACCTTC.

The chain is built from TRBV7-9 and TRBJ2-7; tentatively, D is TRBD2 (6 bases). The length of the CDR3 is 12 residues. In germline, CDR1 is SEHNR, CDR2 FQNEAQ (reference sequence). V lost 9 bases, J lost 7 bases, and 16 bases lay in between. The CDR3 coding sequence is TGTGCCAGTTGGAGGGGAAGGGAAGAGCAGTACTTC. Translated, it gives CASWRGREEQYF.

This clone was found once. The rearrangement links TRBV7-6 to TRBJ2-3; the D is unclear. From germline, CDR1 is SGHVS and CDR2 FNYEAQ. V lost 2 bases and J 5 bases, leaving 11 bases between the germline ends. The CDR3 loop spans 14 amino acids. In DNA form, the CDR3 reads TGTGCCAGCAGCTTACGGACCGTGGGAGATACGCAGTATTTT. Translating it yields CASSLRTVGDTQYF.

The chain links TRBV5-8 to TRBJ1-5, with 7 bases fitting TRBD1. CDR3 length equals 16 residues. V was clipped by 4 bases and J by 7 bases; unmatched bases: 14. The V gene's germline CDR1 is SGHTS and CDR2 YDEGEE. In DNA form, the CDR3 reads TGTGCCAGCAGCAAAAATCCAGGGGGTCTCGGGCAGCCCCAGCATTTT. Its protein is CASSKNPGGLGQPQHF. Using reference TRBV5-8 and TRBJ1-5 for the parts outside the CDR3, the full variable domain is EAGVTQSPTHLIKTRGQQATLRCSPISGHTSVYWYQQALGLGLQFLLWYDEGEERNRGNFPPRFSGRQFPNYSSELNVNALELEDSALYLCASSKNPGGLGQPQHFGDGTRLSIL.

V usage is TRBV6-5 and J usage is TRBJ1-1; D unresolved. V dropped 7 bases and J dropped 11 bases, with 14 bases sitting between them. The CDR3 totals 11 residues. CDR1 is MNHEY, CDR2 SVGAGI, per germline. The CDR3 nucleotides are TGTGCCAGCACCTTTGGGCAGGAGGCTTTCTTT. Translated: CASTFGQEAFF.